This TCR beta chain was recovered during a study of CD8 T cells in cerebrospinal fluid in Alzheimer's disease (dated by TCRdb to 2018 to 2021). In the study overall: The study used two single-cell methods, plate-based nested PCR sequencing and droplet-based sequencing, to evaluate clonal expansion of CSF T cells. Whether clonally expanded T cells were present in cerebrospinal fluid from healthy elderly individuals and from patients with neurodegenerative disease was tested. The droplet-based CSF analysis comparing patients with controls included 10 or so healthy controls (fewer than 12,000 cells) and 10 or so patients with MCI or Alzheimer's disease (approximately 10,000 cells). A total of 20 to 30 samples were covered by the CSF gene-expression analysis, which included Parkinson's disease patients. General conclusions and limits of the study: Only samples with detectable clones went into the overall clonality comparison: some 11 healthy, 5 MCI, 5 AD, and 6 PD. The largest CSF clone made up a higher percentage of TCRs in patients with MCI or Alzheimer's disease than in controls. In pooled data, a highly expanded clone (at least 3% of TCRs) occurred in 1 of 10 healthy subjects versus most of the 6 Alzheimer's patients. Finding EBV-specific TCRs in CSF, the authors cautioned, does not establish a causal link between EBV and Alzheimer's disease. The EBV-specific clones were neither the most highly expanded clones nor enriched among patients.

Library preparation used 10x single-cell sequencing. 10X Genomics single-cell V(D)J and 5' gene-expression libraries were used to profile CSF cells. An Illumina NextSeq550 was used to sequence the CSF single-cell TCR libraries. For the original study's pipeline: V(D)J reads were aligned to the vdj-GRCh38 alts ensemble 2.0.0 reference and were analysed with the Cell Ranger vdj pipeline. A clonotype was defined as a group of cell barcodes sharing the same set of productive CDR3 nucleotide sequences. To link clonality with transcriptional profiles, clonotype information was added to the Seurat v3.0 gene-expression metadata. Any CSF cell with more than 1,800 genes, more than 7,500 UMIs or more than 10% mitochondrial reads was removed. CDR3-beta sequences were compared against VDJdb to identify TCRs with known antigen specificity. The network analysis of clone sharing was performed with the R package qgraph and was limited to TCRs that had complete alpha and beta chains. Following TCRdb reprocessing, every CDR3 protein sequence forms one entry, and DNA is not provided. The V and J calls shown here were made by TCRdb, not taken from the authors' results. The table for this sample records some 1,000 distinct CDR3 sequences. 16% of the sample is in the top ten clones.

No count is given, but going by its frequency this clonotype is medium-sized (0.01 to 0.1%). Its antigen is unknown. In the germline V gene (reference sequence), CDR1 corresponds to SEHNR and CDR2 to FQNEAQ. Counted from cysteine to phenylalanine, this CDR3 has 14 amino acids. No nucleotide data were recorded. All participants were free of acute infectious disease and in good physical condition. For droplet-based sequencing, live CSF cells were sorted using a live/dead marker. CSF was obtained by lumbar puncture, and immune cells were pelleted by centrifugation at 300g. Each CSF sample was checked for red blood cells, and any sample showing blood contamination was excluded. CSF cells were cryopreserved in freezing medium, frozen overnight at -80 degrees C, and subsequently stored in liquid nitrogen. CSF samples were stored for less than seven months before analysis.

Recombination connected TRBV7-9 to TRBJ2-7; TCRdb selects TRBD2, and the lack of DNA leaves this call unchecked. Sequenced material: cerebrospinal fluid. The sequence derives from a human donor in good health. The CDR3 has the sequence CASSKRGDAYEQYF.